This T cell receptor beta chain emerged from a study of identical twins. TCRdb passed the 5' RACE reads through MiXCR, listing each CDR3 protein once. This sample has some 230,000 distinct CDR3 sequences, with roughly 7.1% found just once. CDR1 and CDR2 (germline): SGHDN, FVKESK. V dropped 4 bases and J dropped 4 bases, with 5 bases sitting between them. The CDR3 has 11 amino acids. The same data also contributed to another study, on T cells expressing NK-cell markers.

The chain recombines TRBV14 with TRBJ2-7; D unclear. The clonotype was recovered from a woman aged 18-29 years in good health. The specimen was CD8+ T cells sorted from blood. The DNA of the CDR3 is TGTGCCAGCAGCCCCTTATACGAGCAGTACTTC. Its protein is CASSPLYEQYF.